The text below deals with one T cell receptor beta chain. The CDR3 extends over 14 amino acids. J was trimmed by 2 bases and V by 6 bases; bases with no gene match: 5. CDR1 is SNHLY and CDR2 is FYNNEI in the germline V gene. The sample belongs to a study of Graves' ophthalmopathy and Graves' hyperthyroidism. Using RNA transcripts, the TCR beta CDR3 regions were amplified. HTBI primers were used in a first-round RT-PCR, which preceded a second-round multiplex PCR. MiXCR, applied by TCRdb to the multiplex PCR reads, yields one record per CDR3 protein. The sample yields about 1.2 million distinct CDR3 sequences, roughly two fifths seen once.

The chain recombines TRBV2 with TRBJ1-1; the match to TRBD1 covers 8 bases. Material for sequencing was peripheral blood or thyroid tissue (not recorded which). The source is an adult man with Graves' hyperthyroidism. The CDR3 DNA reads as TGTGCCAGCAGACGGGACAGGCGAAACACTGAAGCTTTCTTT. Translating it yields CASRRDRRNTEAFF.